The entry below gives a single TCR beta chain sequence along with its context. Only a few counts were recorded for this clone. Its antigen is currently not known. No much larger clonotype is one base removed from it; base qualities were not supplied. To prepare the library, the immunoSEQ multiplex PCR assay was applied. For TCR sequencing, RNA was extracted from every sample and reverse transcribed into cDNA to serve as template. First-strand cDNA was synthesized using SuperScript III with a 2:1 mix of oligo-dT and random hexamers. Amplification bias was assessed with a synthetic immune receptor repertoire, and residual bias was removed computationally. The paper's processing steps were these. Raw reads were preprocessed for error removal, and CDR3 was defined according to IMGT conventions as running from the conserved cysteine to phenylalanine. Clonality was computed by normalizing Shannon entropy by log2 of the number of productive unique TCRs and subtracting the result from 1. Scalp TCRbeta sequences were cross-referenced with sorted blood CD4 and CD8 repertoires so that the CD4 or CD8 identity of scalp clones could be inferred. As stored in TCRdb, this immuneACCESS dataset retains in-frame rearrangements with V and J assigned. A fraction of the clones does not appear; measured against another copy, unresolved V genes explain less than half of the discrepancy, and the remainder lacks a known reason. For V, J and clone size, that table is used; D and trimming come from the DNA. Present in this sample are some 80,000 clones, approximately 66% of which were seen just once. The ten largest clones represent 23% of the sample.

The time point tag for this specimen amounts to: less than 25 weeks on oral tofacitinib. Taken with the paper, the label for treatment or condition translates to: oral pan-JAK inhibitor, 5-10 mg twice daily. Peripheral blood and lesional scalp punch biopsies were obtained from patients with alopecia areata. PBMCs were isolated by density centrifugation and stained for CD3, CD4 and CD8, and CD4+ and CD8+ T cells were sorted on a FACSAria. This entry is derived from a study of CD8+ T cells in alopecia areata (dated by TCRdb to 2016 to 2019). Turning to the overall study: The treated patients took part in an open-label pilot trial in which moderate-to-severe alopecia areata was treated with oral tofacitinib at 5 to 10 mg twice daily. Patients received tofacitinib for 6 to 18 months and were then followed off drug for 6 months to check for delayed response and recurrence. The SALT score, which quantifies the percentage of affected scalp surface area, was used to measure disease severity in treated patients. To study T cell clonal expansion in alopecia areata, the researchers applied high-throughput TCRbeta sequencing to both the C3H/HeJ mouse model and human patients. In humans, TCRbeta sequencing was performed on scalp tissue and on sorted CD4+ and CD8+ peripheral blood T cells from healthy controls and from patients with patchy or totalis/universalis alopecia areata. Biopsies were taken from tofacitinib-treated patients at baseline and at 4 and 24 weeks of treatment, and a later scalp biopsy was taken in several of the tofacitinib-treated patients. Scalp clonality was compared among normal scalp (n=4), patchy alopecia areata scalp (n=8), and alopecia totalis/universalis scalp (n=8). RNA was obtained with the PAXgene miRNA kit for fixed scalp, the miRNeasy kit for PBMCs, and the RNeasy kit for mouse skin. TCRbeta CDR3 regions were amplified by immunoSEQ multiplex PCR using 35 Vbeta forward and 13 Jbeta reverse primers. On the study overall, not on this receptor specifically: Because the treated cohort was small and had only one nonresponder, larger studies are needed to examine links between baseline CD8+ expansion and response. Compared with normal scalp, lesional scalp had higher clonality and more expanded CD8+ clones, particularly in alopecia totalis/universalis, a pattern that suggests antigenic drive. With tofacitinib, both scalp clonality and the number of expanded CD8+ clones among the top 100 scalp clones went down significantly. Many expanded lesional clones persisted in scalp and blood during tofacitinib treatment, which may partly explain relapse after stopping treatment. Unlike mouse skin, which is dominated by gammadelta T cells, normal human skin has resident alphabeta T cells that are also sequenced, and this complicates analysis of the scalp TCR repertoire. TCR sequences shared between patients were less clear than in mice, possibly partly because of HLA diversity in the patient population.

The material was CD8+ T cells sorted from blood, obtained at week 24, from a patient treated with tofacitinib. This TCR derives from a human donor with alopecia areata.

The nucleotides are TGTGCCAGCAGCTCAGAAACTAGTCGTTTTGGAGAGACCCAGTACTTC. It translates to CASSSETSRFGETQYF. This receptor chain uses TRBV7-2 and TRBJ2-5, with TRBD2 perhaps the D gene, on 5 matching bases. V is reduced by 4 bases and J by 4 bases, leaving a spacing of 19 bases between them. CDR1 and CDR2 are read off the germline V gene as SGHTA and FQGNSA. Spanning cysteine to phenylalanine, the CDR3 consists of 16 amino acids. CDR3 DNA only is kept here, 48 bases in frame from base 1.